The 12 T cell receptor beta chains below come from one sample, sequenced in a study of preoperative IRX-2 immunotherapy in early breast cancer. Clones were read by immunoSEQ multiplex PCR, and TCRdb kept only the in-frame ones, dropping some. The sample records approximately 5,500 clones, roughly 69% being singletons. Treatment in this sample: preoperative locoregional IRX-2 cytokine immunotherapy. Sequences were derived from tumor tissue, sampled before IRX-2 immunotherapy. These receptors were collected from a human donor with breast cancer.

The table lists this clone with a count of one. The V and J genes are TRBV7-5 and TRBJ1-3; no check of the table's D call, TRBD1, against the DNA was made. TRBV7-5 is flagged as a pseudogene. The CDR3 has 18 amino acids. The CDR3 DNA sequence: TGTGCCAGCAGCCCCAGATTAGGACAGCCGAGCTCTGGAAACACCATATATTTT. Amino acid sequence: CASSPRLGQPSSGNTIYF.

This clone was seen a handful of times. The V call is TRBV29-1, the J call TRBJ1-1; no clear D. The V end was cut by 7 bases, the J end by 0 bases, with 18 bases between. This CDR3 has 15 amino acids. Per the germline V gene, CDR1 is SQVTM and CDR2 is ANQGSEA. CDR3: CSALVGSYLNTEAFF. For the CDR3, the DNA is TGCAGCGCCCTGGTAGGCAGCTATCTGAACACTGAAGCTTTCTTT.

This clone was picked up a small number of times. V usage is TRBV28 and J usage is TRBJ1-4, with 9 bases lining up with TRBD1. Per the germline V gene, CDR1 is MDHEN and CDR2 is SYDVKM. V shed 10 bases and J 5 bases; nucleotides not matched to a gene: 5. This CDR3 spans 13 amino acids. The CDR3 sequence is CATEDRGNEKLFF. Written as DNA, the CDR3 is TGTGCCACCGAGGACAGGGGAAATGAAAAACTGTTTTTT.

The rearrangement links TRBV12-5 to TRBJ1-1, with D possibly matching TRBD1 (5 bases). Germline V gene sequence: CDR1 LGHNT, CDR2 FRNRAP. This CDR3 region has 14 residues. CDR3 region: CASTHRGVNTEAFF. CDR3 coding DNA: TGTGCCAGCACCCATCGGGGGGTGAACACTGAAGCTTTCTTT.

This clone was found once. The chain couples TRBV18 to TRBJ2-1; TRBD2 agrees at 9 bases. Trimming removed 3 bases from V and 8 bases from J; junction bases left unmatched: 11. The CDR3 loop spans 16 amino acids. From germline, CDR1 is KGHSH and CDR2 LQKENI. CDR3 region: CASSPVIAGATDEQFF. For the CDR3, the DNA is TGTGCCAGCTCACCGGTTATAGCGGGAGCCACCGATGAGCAGTTCTTC. Full variable domain (missing parts from reference TRBV18 and TRBJ2-1): NAGVMQNPRHLVRRRGQEARLRCSPMKGHSHVYWYRQLPEEGLKFMVYLQKENIIDESGMPKERFSAEFPKEGPSILRIQQVVRGDSAAYFCASSPVIAGATDEQFFGPGTRLTVL.

This chain links TRBV7-7 with TRBJ1-2; no definite D call. The CDR3 extends over 15 amino acids. V was trimmed by 3 bases and J by 8 bases, leaving 19 bases between them. Germline V CDR1 and CDR2: SSHAT, FNYEAQ (reference sequence). In DNA, the CDR3 is TGTGCCAGCAGCTTGGAAGGACCCGCCCGGTGGGGCTACACCTTC. This codes for CASSLEGPARWGYTF.

This clone showed up just once. This chain uses TRBV28 with TRBJ2-1; 9 bases align to TRBD2. V gave up 2 bases and J gave up 3 bases; unmatched junction bases: 5. This CDR3 spans 16 amino acids. Germline V lookup: CDR1 MDHEN, CDR2 SYDVKM. This CDR3 is CASSLRREGLYNEQFF. The CDR3 DNA reads as TGTGCCAGCAGTTTACGGCGGGAGGGCCTCTACAATGAGCAGTTCTTC.

This sequence joins TRBV10-2 and TRBJ2-1; tentative D call: TRBD2 (6 bases). The CDR3 consists of 15 residues. Germline V gene lookup returns CDR1 WSHSY and CDR2 SAAADI. V dropped 7 bases and J dropped 8 bases, with 21 bases sitting between them. The CDR3 DNA sequence: TGCGCCAGCACCTACCTGGGACTTTCAGGAGATGAGCAGTTCTTC. Amino acids: CASTYLGLSGDEQFF.

This chain uses TRBV11-3 with TRBJ2-6, with unresolved D. This CDR3 spans 16 amino acids. V lost 1 base and J 0 bases, leaving 7 bases between the germline ends. Per germline, CDR1 SGHNT and CDR2 YENEEA. The CDR3 coding sequence is TGTGCCAGCAGCTTAGGACGGAACTCTGGGGCCAACGTCCTGACTTTC. Translation gives CASSLGRNSGANVLTF.

The J gene is TRBJ2-7, the V gene TRBV23-1; TRBD2 aligns across 8 bases. TRBV23-1 qualifies as an ORF whose function is uncertain. The CDR3 consists of 14 residues. After removal of 6 bases from V and 2 bases from J, the junction contained 6 bases not matched to a gene. This CDR3 is CASSSTSVTYEQYF. CDR3 in DNA: TGCGCCAGCAGCTCGACTAGCGTGACCTACGAGCAGTACTTC.

This sequence joins TRBV6-8 and TRBJ2-1, with 11 bases aligning to TRBD2. This CDR3 has 15 amino acids. The V and J ends lost 7 bases and 2 bases, in that order; junction bases with no gene match: 4. The germline gives CDR1 MNHGY, CDR2 SAAAGT. CDR3 amino acids: CASILTSGTYNEQFF. The CDR3 region has the DNA TGTGCCAGCATCTTGACTAGCGGGACCTACAATGAGCAGTTCTTC.

The chain links TRBV6-8 to TRBJ2-3, with D unresolved. CDR3 length equals 18 residues. Trimming shortened V by 5 bases and J by 0 bases, and 21 bases separated the two germline ends. Germline V CDR1 and CDR2: MNHGY, SAAAGT. This CDR3 is CASSNNREIITSTDTQYF. Here the CDR3 DNA reads TGTGCCAGCAGTAACAATCGAGAGATCATTACTAGCACAGATACGCAGTATTTT.